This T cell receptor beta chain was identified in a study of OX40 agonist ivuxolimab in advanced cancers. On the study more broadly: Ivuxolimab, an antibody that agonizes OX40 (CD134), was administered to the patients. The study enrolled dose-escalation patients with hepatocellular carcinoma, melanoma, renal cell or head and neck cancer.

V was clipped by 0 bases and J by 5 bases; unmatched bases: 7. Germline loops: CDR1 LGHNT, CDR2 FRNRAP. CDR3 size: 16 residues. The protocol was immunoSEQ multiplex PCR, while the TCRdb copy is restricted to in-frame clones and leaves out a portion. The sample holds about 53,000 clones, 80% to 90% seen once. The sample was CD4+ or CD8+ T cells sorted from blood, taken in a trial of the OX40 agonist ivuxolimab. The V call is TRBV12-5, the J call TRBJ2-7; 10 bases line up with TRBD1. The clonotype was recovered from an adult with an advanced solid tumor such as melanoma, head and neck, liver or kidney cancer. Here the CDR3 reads CASGLVGGQGQDEQYF. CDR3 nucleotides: TGTGCTAGTGGTTTGGTAGGGGGACAGGGGCAGGACGAGCAGTACTTC.